This T cell receptor (beta chain) was obtained from a study of cytotoxic CD8 clonotypes in ibrutinib-treated CLL. Study-wide background: Per sample, productive templates averaged roughly 230,000 and productive rearrangements averaged approximately 100,000. Findings and caveats of the study: Whereas clonality rose at ibrutinib response, it declined toward baseline at progression.

Frozen PBMC stocks contributed roughly 2 micrograms of genomic DNA to the TCR beta libraries. Note on this clone: Antigen specificity is unknown.

Assay: immunoSEQ multiplex PCR; the TCRdb copy retains only in-frame clones and omits some. The sample includes 130,000 to 150,000 clones, approximately 90% seen only once; the top ten take approximately 10%. Looked up from germline, CDR1 is MDHEN and CDR2 is SYDVKM. The germline V and J ends were trimmed by 6 bases and 0 bases, with 12 bases remaining between them. This CDR3 comprises 15 residues. The sequenced sample was PBMCs, obtained after 12 months of ibrutinib treatment. This clonotype originated in a human donor with chronic lymphocytic leukemia. J is TRBJ1-5 and V is TRBV28, with TRBD1 as a possible D gene (5 bases). CDR3 in amino acids: CASSHNGGSNQPQHF. In nucleotides, the CDR3 is TGTGCCAGCAGCCACAACGGGGGTAGCAATCAGCCCCAGCATTTT.